One TCR beta chain is described in this entry. This entry belongs to a study of control samples from healthy donors and cancer patients. Method: immunoSEQ multiplex PCR; TCRdb's copy keeps in-frame clones and lacks some. The repertoire has roughly 450,000 clones, around 90% of them found once; the top ten carry 5% to 7%. The source of this sequence is a middle-aged man with head and neck cancer. The sequenced sample was PBMCs.

CDR3 region: CASSPQGLTDTQYF. Here the CDR3 DNA reads TGTGCCAGCAGTCCCCAGGGCCTCACAGATACGCAGTATTTT. The chain combines TRBV6-2 or TRBV6-3 with TRBJ2-3, with a weak D call TRBD1 (5 bases). Between the trimmed V and J ends, which lost 5 bases and 2 bases, there was a span of 11 bases. The CDR3 runs to 14 residues. Germline CDR1 is MNHEY and CDR2 is SVGEGT.